The present T cell receptor beta chain was sequenced within a study of cytomegalovirus exposure and HLA in healthy donors. Whole-study context: Tens of millions of unique TCR sequences came from HLA-typed donors in an early release. Regarding the study as a whole: The majority of TCR sequences were rare, yet some public TCRs appeared in many donors. Earlier analysis yielded a pattern in which most TCR beta V segments were productive about 87% or about 30% of the time. Specific recognition of CMV antigens was confirmed in vitro for a few chains (all CMV-associated).

Note on this clone: The target antigen is unknown.

Trimming pared 0 bases from V and 9 bases from J, leaving 12 bases between. CDR1 and CDR2 from the germline V gene are SGDLS and YYNGEE. This CDR3 comprises 13 residues. PCR was performed using 60 Vbeta and 13 Jbeta primers. The repertoire was sequenced with immunoSEQ multiplex PCR; TCRdb's copy has only in-frame clones and lacks some. The data hold 150,000 to 200,000 clones, with approximately 86% observed a single time. The sample taken for sequencing was PBMCs. This chain uses TRBV9 with TRBJ1-1; no clear D. The source of this sequence is a young woman in good health and CMV-seronegative. For the CDR3, the DNA is TGTGCCAGCAGCGTAGGGGCAGATACCAAAGCTTTCTTT. Translating gives CASSVGADTKAFF.